This T cell receptor beta chain was retrieved from a study of T-cell memory formation after mild COVID-19. This CDR3 contains 16 residues. Trimming removed 4 bases at V and 0 bases at J, with 17 bases between. The V gene's germline CDR1 is SGHRS and CDR2 YFSETQ. Each CDR3 protein gets one entry after TCRdb re-called the 5' RACE reads with MiXCR. Altogether about 540,000 distinct CDR3 sequences are present, approximately 20% being singletons, with the ten largest covering about an eighth. The V and J genes are TRBV5-1 and TRBJ2-7; perhaps TRBD2 as D (6 bases). The sequence came from an adult woman who had mild COVID-19 (a few samples of this study predate the infection). Cell type and time point are not known. The sequencing sample was made of PBMCs or a T cell subset sorted from them (not recorded which). In DNA, the CDR3 is TGCGCCAGCAGCCCGGTAACGTGGCGGGACTCCTACGAGCAGTACTTC. Translated, it gives CASSPVTWRDSYEQYF. Combining the CDR3 with reference TRBV5-1 and TRBJ2-7 gives the whole variable domain KAGVTQTPRYLIKTRGQQVTLSCSPISGHRSVSWYQQTPGQGLQFLFEYFSETQRNKGNFPGRFSGRQFSNSRSEMNVSTLELGDSALYLCASSPVTWRDSYEQYFGPGTRLTVT.